Listed below are T cell receptor beta chains from one sample, sequenced in a study of blood T cell repertoires in COVID-19. Repertoires were generated with immunoSEQ multiplex PCR, while TCRdb's copy carries only in-frame clones and drops some. The profile shows around 140,000 clones, about three quarters of them singletons. The source material was PBMCs or T cells enriched from blood (not recorded which). The source of these receptors is a woman in her fifties or sixties who had recovered from COVID-19. The conserved cysteine and the conserved F or W are not part of the CDR3 here. Size is stated for part of the rows, as once, few or many counts, or as a class when the clone is expanded.

CDR3aa,abundance,v_gene,j_gene
ASRPQRGKNIQY,.,TRBV19,TRBJ2-4
SASRSGLEKLF,few,TRBV20-1,TRBJ1-4
SVYTRAPGGYT,.,TRBV29-1,TRBJ1-2
ASTKGTADYEQY,.,TRBV6-1,TRBJ2-7
ASSFRDSPGDTQY,.,TRBV11-3,TRBJ2-3
ASSLTPETGNTGELF,.,TRBV27,TRBJ2-2
ASSLALAGPRGDTQY,.,TRBV5-1,TRBJ2-3
ASSLEVGSYGYT,.,TRBV7-9,TRBJ1-2
ASRLAGDYEQY,.,TRBV11-3,TRBJ2-7
ASVPPPGTGSYNEQF,.,TRBV27,TRBJ2-1
ASSTRQAGNSPLH,.,TRBV7-9,TRBJ1-6
ASSCYRENYGYT,.,TRBV5-6,TRBJ1-2
ASSSWGGNEQF,.,TRBV27,TRBJ2-1
ASSLRLLNTEAF,.,TRBV28,TRBJ1-1
ASSLAVPSSGANVLT,few,TRBV27,TRBJ2-6
ASASRAQGVVGYT,.,TRBV2,TRBJ1-2
ASRGAGYQPQH,.,TRBV2,TRBJ1-5
ASSLRGLAGGPGVDEQF,.,TRBV7-9,TRBJ2-1
ASSPGQGVPRELF,.,TRBV11-3,TRBJ2-2
ASSEGRGSTDTQY,.,TRBV2,TRBJ2-3
ASSRAGGPQETQY,.,TRBV4-2,TRBJ2-5
ASSIGPGYEQY,.,TRBV19,TRBJ2-7
ASQRRSGLFDNEQF,.,TRBV19,TRBJ2-1
ASSLVAGSSEQY,.,TRBV5-1,TRBJ2-7
ASRLGQGRQPQH,once,TRBV10-2,TRBJ1-5
ASRSTGGYNEQF,.,TRBV11-3,TRBJ2-1
ASSPAGTGTYEQY,.,TRBV7-3,TRBJ2-7
ASSLVGASSGNTIY,few,TRBV7-2,TRBJ1-3
ASSLDSPGVNTEAF,.,TRBV11-2,TRBJ1-1
ATLTGSRGNTIY,.,TRBV2,TRBJ1-3